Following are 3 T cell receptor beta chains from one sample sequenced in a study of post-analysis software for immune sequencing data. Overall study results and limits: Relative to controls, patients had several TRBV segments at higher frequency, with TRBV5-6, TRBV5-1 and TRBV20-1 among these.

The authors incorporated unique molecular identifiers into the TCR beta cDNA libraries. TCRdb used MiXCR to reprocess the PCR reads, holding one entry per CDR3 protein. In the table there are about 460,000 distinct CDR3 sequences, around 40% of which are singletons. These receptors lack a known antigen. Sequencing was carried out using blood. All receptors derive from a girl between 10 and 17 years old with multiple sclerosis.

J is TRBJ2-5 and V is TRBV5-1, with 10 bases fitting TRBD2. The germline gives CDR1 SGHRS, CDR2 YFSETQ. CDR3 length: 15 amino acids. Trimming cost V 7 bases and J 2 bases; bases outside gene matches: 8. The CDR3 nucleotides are TGCGCCAGCCGCGAAGCGGGAGGGCCTCAAGAGACCCAGTACTTC. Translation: CASREAGGPQETQYF.

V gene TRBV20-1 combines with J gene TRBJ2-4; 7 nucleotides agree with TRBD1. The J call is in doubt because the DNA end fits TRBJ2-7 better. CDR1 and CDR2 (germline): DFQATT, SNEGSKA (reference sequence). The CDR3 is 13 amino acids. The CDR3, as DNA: TGCAGTGCGAGACAGGGTTCGGCCTACGAGCAGTACTTC. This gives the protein CSARQGSAYEQYF.

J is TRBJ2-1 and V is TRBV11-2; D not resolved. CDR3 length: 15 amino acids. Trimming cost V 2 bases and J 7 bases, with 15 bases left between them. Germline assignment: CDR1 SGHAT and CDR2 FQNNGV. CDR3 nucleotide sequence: TGTGCCAGCAGCTTATTCGTGACGGCCGATAATGAGCAGTTCTTC. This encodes CASSLFVTADNEQFF.